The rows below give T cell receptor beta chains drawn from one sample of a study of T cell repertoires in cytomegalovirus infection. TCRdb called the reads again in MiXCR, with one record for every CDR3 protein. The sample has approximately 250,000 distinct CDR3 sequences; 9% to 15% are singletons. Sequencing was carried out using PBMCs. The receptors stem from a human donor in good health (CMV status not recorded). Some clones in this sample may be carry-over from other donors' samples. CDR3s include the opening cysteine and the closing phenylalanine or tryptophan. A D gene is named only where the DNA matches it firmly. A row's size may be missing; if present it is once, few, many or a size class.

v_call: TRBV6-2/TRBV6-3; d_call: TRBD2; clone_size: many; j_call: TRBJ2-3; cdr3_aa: CASNSGGAGIEADTQYF; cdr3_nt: TGTGCCAGCAACAGCGGGGGGGCAGGAATAGAAGCAGATACGCAGTATTTT
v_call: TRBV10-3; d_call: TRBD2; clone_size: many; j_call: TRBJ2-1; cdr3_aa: CAISESTGGRSHF; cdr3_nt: TGTGCCATCAGTGAGTCGACGGGGGGACGATCCCACTTC
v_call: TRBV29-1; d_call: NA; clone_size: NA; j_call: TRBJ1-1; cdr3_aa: CSVGVGGMNTEAFF; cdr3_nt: TGCAGCGTTGGTGTTGGGGGAATGAACACTGAAGCTTTCTTT
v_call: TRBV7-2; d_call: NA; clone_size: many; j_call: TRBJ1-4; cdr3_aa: CASSLGATNEKLFF; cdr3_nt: TGTGCCAGCAGCTTAGGTGCAACTAATGAAAAACTGTTTTTT
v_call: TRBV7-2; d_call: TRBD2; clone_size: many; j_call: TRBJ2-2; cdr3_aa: CASSGLAGNGELFF; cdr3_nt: TGTGCCAGCAGCGGACTAGCGGGGAACGGGGAGCTGTTTTTT
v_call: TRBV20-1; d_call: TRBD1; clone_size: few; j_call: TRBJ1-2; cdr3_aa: CSATDRVGGYTF; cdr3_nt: TGCAGTGCCACGGACAGGGTCGGTGGCTACACCTTC
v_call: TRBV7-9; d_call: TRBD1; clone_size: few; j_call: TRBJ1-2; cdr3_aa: CASSTTRPRTGQGNYGYTF; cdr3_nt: TGTGCCAGCAGCACCACCCGGCCCCGGACAGGGCAGGGAAACTATGGCTACACCTTC
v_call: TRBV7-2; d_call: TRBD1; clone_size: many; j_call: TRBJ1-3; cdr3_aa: CASSLGQGAGNTIYF; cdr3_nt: TGTGCCAGCAGCTTAGGGCAGGGGGCAGGAAACACCATATATTTT
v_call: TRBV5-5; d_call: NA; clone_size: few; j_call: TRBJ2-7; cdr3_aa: CASSLIQGVSHEQYF; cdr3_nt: TGTGCCAGCAGCTTGATACAGGGTGTTTCGCACGAGCAGTACTTC
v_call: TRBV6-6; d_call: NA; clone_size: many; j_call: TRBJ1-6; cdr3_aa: CASSSRGLDNSPLHF; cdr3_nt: TGTGCCAGCAGTTCAAGGGGCCTAGACAATTCACCCCTCCACTTT
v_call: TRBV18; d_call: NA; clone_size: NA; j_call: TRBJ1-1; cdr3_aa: CASSPRTSHEAFF; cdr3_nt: TGTGCCAGCTCACCAAGGACAAGTCATGAAGCTTTCTTT
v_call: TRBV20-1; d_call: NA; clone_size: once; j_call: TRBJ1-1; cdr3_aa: CSARREGSNTEAFF; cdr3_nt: TGCAGTGCTAGGAGGGAGGGGTCGAACACTGAAGCTTTCTTT
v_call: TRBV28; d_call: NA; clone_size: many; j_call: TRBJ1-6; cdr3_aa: CASKEGADYNSPLHF; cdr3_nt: TGTGCCAGTAAAGAAGGAGCGGACTATAATTCACCCCTCCACTTT
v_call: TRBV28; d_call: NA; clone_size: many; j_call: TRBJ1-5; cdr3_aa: CASSLLRVDGNQPQHF; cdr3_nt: TGTGCCAGCAGTTTACTCAGGGTTGACGGCAATCAGCCCCAGCATTTT
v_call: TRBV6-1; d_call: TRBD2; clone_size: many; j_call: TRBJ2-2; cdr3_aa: CASSDPRASGRPNTGELFF; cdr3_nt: TGTGCCAGCAGTGATCCGCGGGCTAGCGGGAGGCCTAACACCGGGGAGCTGTTTTTT
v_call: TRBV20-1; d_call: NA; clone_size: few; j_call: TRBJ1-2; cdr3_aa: CSAKGIFNYGYTF; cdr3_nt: TGCAGTGCTAAGGGCATTTTTAACTATGGCTACACCTTC
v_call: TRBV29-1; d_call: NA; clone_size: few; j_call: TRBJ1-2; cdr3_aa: CSVGTEKSNYGYTF; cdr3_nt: TGCAGCGTTGGGACAGAAAAGTCAAACTATGGCTACACCTTC
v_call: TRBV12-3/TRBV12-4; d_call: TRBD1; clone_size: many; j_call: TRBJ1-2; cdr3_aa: CASSIPGQGNYGYTF; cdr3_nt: TGTGCCAGCAGTATTCCCGGACAGGGGAACTATGGCTACACCTTC
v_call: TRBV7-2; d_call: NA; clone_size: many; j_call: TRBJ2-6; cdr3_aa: CASSSTGPGANVLTF; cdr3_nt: TGTGCCAGCAGCTCAACAGGGCCGGGGGCCAACGTCCTGACTTTC
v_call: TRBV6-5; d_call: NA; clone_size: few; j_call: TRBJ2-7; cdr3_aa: CASSYSGSYEQYF; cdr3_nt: TGTGCCAGCAGTTACTCGGGCTCCTACGAGCAGTACTTC
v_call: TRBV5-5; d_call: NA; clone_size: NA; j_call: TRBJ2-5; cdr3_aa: CASSLVVQPRQETQYF; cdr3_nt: TGTGCCAGCAGCTTGGTGGTACAGCCGCGGCAAGAGACCCAGTACTTC
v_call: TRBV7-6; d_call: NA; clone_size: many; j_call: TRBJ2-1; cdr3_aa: CASSLAHAPNEQFF; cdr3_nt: TGTGCCAGCAGCTTAGCTCACGCACCTAACGAGCAGTTCTTC
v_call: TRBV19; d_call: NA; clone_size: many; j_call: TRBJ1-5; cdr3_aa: CASSTLDPSNQPQHF; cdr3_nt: TGTGCCAGTAGTACGCTAGACCCGAGCAATCAGCCCCAGCATTTT
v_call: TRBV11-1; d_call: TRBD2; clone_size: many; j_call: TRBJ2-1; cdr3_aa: CASSLNLAANNEQFF; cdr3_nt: TGTGCCAGCAGCTTAAACCTAGCGGCAAACAATGAGCAGTTCTTC
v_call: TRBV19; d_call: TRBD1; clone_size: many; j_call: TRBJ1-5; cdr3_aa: CASSKFGTGNQPQHF; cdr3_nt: TGTGCCAGTAGTAAATTTGGGACAGGCAATCAGCCCCAGCATTTT
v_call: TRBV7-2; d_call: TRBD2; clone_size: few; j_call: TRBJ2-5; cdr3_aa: CASSSGLAAVQETQYF; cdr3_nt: TGTGCCAGCAGCTCGGGACTAGCGGCAGTCCAAGAGACCCAGTACTTC
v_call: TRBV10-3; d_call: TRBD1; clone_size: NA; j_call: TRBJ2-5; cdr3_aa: CAISGGQGDGETQYF; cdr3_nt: TGTGCCATCAGTGGGGGACAGGGGGATGGAGAGACCCAGTACTTC
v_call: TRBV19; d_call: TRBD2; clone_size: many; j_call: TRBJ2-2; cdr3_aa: CASSMVGGAGGGELFF; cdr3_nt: TGTGCCAGTAGTATGGTGGGAGGGGCTGGCGGCGGGGAGCTGTTTTTT
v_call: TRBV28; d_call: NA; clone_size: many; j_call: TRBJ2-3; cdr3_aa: CASSFPGTDTQYF; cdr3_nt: TGTGCCAGCAGTTTCCCAGGGACAGATACGCAGTATTTT
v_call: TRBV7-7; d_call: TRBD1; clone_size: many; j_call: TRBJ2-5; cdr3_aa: CASSPDRDETQYF; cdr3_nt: TGTGCCAGCAGCCCAGACAGGGATGAAACCCAGTACTTC
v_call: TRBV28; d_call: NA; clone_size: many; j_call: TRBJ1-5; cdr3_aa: CASLFRDVNQPQHF; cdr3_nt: TGTGCCAGCCTATTCCGGGACGTCAATCAGCCCCAGCATTTT
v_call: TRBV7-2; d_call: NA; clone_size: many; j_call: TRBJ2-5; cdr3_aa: CASSPRDWRETQYF; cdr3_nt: TGTGCCAGCAGCCCGCGGGACTGGAGGGAGACCCAGTACTTC
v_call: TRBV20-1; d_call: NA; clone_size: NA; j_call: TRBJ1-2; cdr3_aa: CSARKGVDGYTF; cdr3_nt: TGCAGTGCTAGAAAGGGTGTGGATGGCTACACCTTC
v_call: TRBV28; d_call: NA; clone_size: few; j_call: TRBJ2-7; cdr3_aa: CASKVGRTYEQYF; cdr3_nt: TGTGCCAGCAAAGTGGGCAGAACCTACGAGCAGTACTTC
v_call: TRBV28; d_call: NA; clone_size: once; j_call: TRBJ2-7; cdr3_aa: CASTPAGEAYDQYF; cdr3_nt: TGTGCCAGCACCCCGGCAGGGGAGGCTTACGACCAGTACTTC
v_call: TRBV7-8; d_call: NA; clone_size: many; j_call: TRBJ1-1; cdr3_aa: CASSLAGEAFF; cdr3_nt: TGTGCCAGCAGCTTAGCTGGTGAAGCTTTCTTT